This T cell receptor beta chain was captured in a study of T cells after yellow fever vaccination. Study-wide findings and caveats: Primary-vaccination clones mostly resurfaced post-booster (around 95% CD4, about 87% CD8). Any FACS-sorted repertoire could hold abundant clonotypes that contaminate it from the bulk population. Only a small proportion of the clonotypes turned up in both the CD4 and the CD8 compartments, likely arising from convergent recombination.

This clonotype was seen a handful of times. Antigen: not known. Template switching with 5'RACE generated the TCR cDNA and added a universal primer site and UMIs. Via MiXCR, TCRdb re-called the 5' RACE reads, giving one row per CDR3 protein. This table has 350,000 or so distinct CDR3 sequences, 8% to 9.5% appearing once. The junction had 3 bases not matched to a gene; V was cut back by 0 bases and J by 3 bases. This CDR3 contains 15 residues. Germline CDR1 reads LGHDT; CDR2 reads YNNKEL (reference sequence). This receptor was identified in a man younger than 35 who received the YFV17D yellow fever vaccine. The V gene is TRBV3-1, the J gene TRBJ2-3; TRBD2 aligns across 7 bases. Sequences were derived from PBMCs, sampled about 49 days after the first yellow fever vaccination. CDR3 sequence: CASSQEAGPTDTQYF. Here the CDR3 DNA reads TGTGCCAGCAGCCAAGAAGCGGGGCCTACAGATACGCAGTATTTT.